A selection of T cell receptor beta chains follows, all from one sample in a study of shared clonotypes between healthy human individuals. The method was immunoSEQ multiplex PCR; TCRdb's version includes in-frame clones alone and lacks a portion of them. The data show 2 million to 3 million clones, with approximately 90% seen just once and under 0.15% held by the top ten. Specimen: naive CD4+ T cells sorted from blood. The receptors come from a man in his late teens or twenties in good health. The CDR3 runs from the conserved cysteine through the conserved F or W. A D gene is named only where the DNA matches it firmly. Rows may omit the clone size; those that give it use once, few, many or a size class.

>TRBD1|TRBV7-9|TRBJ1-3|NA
TGTGCCAGCAGCTTAGTTGGCAGGGGGAACGGAAACACCATATATTTT
CASSLVGRGNGNTIYF
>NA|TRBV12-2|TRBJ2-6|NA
TGTGCAAGTCGCCGCGACAGGGGCGCTGGGGCCAACGTCCTGACTTTC
CASRRDRGAGANVLTF
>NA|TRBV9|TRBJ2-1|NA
TGTGCCAGCAGCCCAGGCTACAATGAGCAGTTCTTC
CASSPGYNEQFF
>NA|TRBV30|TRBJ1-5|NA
TGTGCCTGGACCTACGGGGTGGCCAGCAATCAGCCCCAGCATTTT
CAWTYGVASNQPQHF
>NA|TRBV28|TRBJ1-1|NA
TGTGCCAGCAGTTTGCGGGGGCCTGGGACTGAAGCTTTCTTT
CASSLRGPGTEAFF
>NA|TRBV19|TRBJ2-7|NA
TGTGCCAGTAGCGCCACAGGGACTGTCTTCCACGAGCAGTACTTC
CASSATGTVFHEQYF
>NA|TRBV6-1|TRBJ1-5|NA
TGTGCCAGCATCACTCTAGGGGTTACCCAGCCCCAGCATTTT
CASITLGVTQPQHF
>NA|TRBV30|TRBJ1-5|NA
TGTGCCTGGAGTGGGGTAAATAGCAATCAGCCCCAGCATTTT
CAWSGVNSNQPQHF
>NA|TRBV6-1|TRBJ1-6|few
TGTGCCAGCAGTGAAATGGGCTCCTATAATTCACCCCTCCACTTT
CASSEMGSYNSPLHF
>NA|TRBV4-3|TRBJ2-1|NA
TGCGCCAGCAGCCACGGGTGGTACAATGAGCAGTTCTTC
CASSHGWYNEQFF
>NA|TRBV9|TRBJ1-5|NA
TGTGCCAGCAGCGTAGAGGGCCGGGATGGGCAGCCCCAGCATTTT
CASSVEGRDGQPQHF
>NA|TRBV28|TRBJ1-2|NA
TGTGCCAGCAGTATAAACTATGGCTACACCTTC
CASSINYGYTF
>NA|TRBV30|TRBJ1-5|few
TGTGCCTGGAGAGGTCAGGGGAACCAGCCCCAGCATTTT
CAWRGQGNQPQHF
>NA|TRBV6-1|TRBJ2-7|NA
TGTGCCAGCAGTGAAGGCCTGGCAGTTTCCTACGAGCAGTACTTC
CASSEGLAVSYEQYF
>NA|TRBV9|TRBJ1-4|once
TGTGCCAGCAGCGTAGGGCAATGGGGTGAAAAACTGTTTTTT
CASSVGQWGEKLFF
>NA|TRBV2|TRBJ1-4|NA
TGTGCCAGCAGTGAAATGCAGGGGACTAATGAAAAACTGTTTTTT
CASSEMQGTNEKLFF
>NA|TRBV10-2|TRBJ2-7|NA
TGCGCCAGCAGTGATGGGCCCAACGAGCAGTACTTC
CASSDGPNEQYF
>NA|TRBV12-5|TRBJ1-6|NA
TGTGCTAGTGGTTTGGTACACGGAGGGTTTAGTTCCTATAATTCACCCCTCCACTTT
CASGLVHGGFSSYNSPLHF
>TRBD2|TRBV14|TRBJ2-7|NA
TGTGCCAGCAGAAACTCTGGCGGGAGATTATACGAGCAGTACTTC
CASRNSGGRLYEQYF
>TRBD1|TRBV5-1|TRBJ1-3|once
TGCGCCAGCAGCTTGGACCCAGGGACAGCCCTTAACACCATATATTTT
CASSLDPGTALNTIYF